The 2 T cell receptor beta chains listed next were all sequenced from one sample in a study of blood T cell repertoires in COVID-19. Repertoires were generated with immunoSEQ multiplex PCR, while TCRdb's copy carries only in-frame clones and drops some. The sample holds some 250,000 clones, around nine tenths seen once. Material: peripheral blood. These TCRs come from a woman aged 70-85 years with active or convalescent COVID-19.

The rearrangement joins TRBV11-2 to TRBJ1-1; TRBD1 might be the D (6 bases). Germline V gene data show CDR1 as SGHAT and CDR2 as FQNNGV. V was shortened by 3 bases and J by 0 bases, with 14 bases between the two germline ends. The CDR3 loop spans 16 amino acids. The CDR3 DNA follows: TGTGCCAGCAGCTTTAGGGGGGGCCGCATGAACACTGAAGCTTTCTTT. Residues: CASSFRGGRMNTEAFF.

V and J are TRBV6-2 or TRBV6-3 and TRBJ1-2; D might be TRBD1 (6 bases). V dropped 6 bases and J dropped 4 bases, with 12 bases sitting between them. This CDR3 is built from 13 residues. From germline, CDR1 is MNHEY and CDR2 SVGEGT. The CDR3 is CASSRRGVYGYTF. The CDR3 bases are TGTGCCAGCAGCCGCAGGGGCGTCTATGGCTACACCTTC.